The 29 T cell receptor beta chains listed next were all sequenced from one sample in a study of read filtering for tumor transcriptome and immune sequencing. This library used 300 to 500 ng RNA and molecular barcoded adaptors spanning alpha/delta and beta/gamma chains. TCRdb processed the reads anew with MiXCR; each CDR3 protein has one entry. The sample has fewer than 30,000 distinct CDR3 sequences, roughly an eighth seen once; the top ten hold about 48%. The sample was a population of CD138-negative cells sorted from bone marrow. Receptor source: a donor at least 40 years old with multiple myeloma.

In regard to this clonotype: Given a much more abundant clone one base away, this may be a read error. V gene TRBV28 combines with J gene TRBJ1-5; D is uncertain. Between the trimmed V and J ends, which lost 5 bases and 4 bases, there was a span of 3 bases. The V gene's germline CDR1 is MDHEN and CDR2 SYDVKM. The CDR3 runs to 11 residues. CDR3 nucleotide sequence: TGTGCCAGCAGTCCAAATCAGCCCCAGCATTTT. Amino acid sequence: CASSPNQPQHF.

Many counts were recorded for this clonotype. The chain recombines TRBV5-1 with TRBJ2-5; 10 bases line up with TRBD2. Germline V gene lookup returns CDR1 SGHRS and CDR2 YFSETQ. The CDR3 has 15 amino acids. V gave up 1 base and J gave up 4 bases; unmatched junction bases: 4. The CDR3 DNA sequence: TGCGCCAGCAGCTTGCTAGCGGGAGACCCAGAGACCCAGTACTTC. This sequence encodes CASSLLAGDPETQYF.

The CDR3 sequence is CATSREERPSTDTQYF. CDR3 nucleotides: TGTGCCACCAGCAGAGAGGAGCGGCCTAGCACAGATACGCAGTATTTT. The rearrangement links TRBV15 to TRBJ2-3, with D tentatively TRBD2 (5 bases). Trimming shortened V by 0 bases and J by 0 bases, and 10 bases separated the two germline ends. This CDR3 region has 16 residues. Germline CDR1 LNHNV, CDR2 YYDKDF (reference sequence). Supplemented by reference TRBV15 and TRBJ2-3, the full variable domain reads DAMVIQNPRYQVTQFGKPVTLSCSQTLNHNVMYWYQQKSSQAPKLLFHYYDKDFNNEADTPDNFQSRRPNTSFCFLDIRSPGLGDTAMYLCATSREERPSTDTQYFGPGTRLTVL.

As regards this clonotype: This likely stems from a read error, as it lies one base from a far larger clone. The rearrangement joins TRBV9 to TRBJ2-5, with 9 bases matching TRBD2. CDR1 and CDR2 from the germline V gene are SGDLS and YYNGEE. The trim removed 4 bases at V and 3 bases at J, leaving 16 bases unmatched. The CDR3 loop spans 18 amino acids. DNA for the CDR3: TGTGCCAGCAGCCGGGTCAGGGTTCGCCTAGCGGGAAAAGAGACCCAGTACTTC. Translating gives CASSRVRVRLAGKETQYF.

This clonotype occurred many times. The V call is TRBV29-1, the J call TRBJ2-1; 8 positions agree with TRBD2. The CDR3 extends over 15 amino acids. Germline V CDR1 and CDR2: SQVTM, ANQGSEA. After removal of 0 bases from V and 12 bases from J, the junction contained 13 bases not matched to a gene. The chain's CDR3 is CSVEDLSGSVLGQFF. The DNA for the CDR3 is TGCAGCGTTGAAGATCTGAGCGGGAGCGTGCTCGGGCAGTTCTTC.

To note about this clonotype: One base separates it from a far larger clone, so it is likely a read error. The V gene is TRBV3-2, the J gene TRBJ2-2. TRBV3-2 is classified as a pseudogene. The CDR3 has 14 amino acids. CDR3: CASNQESHTGELFF. CDR3 nucleotide sequence: TGTGCCAGCAACCAAGAATCCCACACCGGGGAGCTGTTTTTT.

This clonotype was observed a handful of times. One end of the junction is discordant with germline, which a read error may explain. CDR3 DNA: TGCGCCAGCAGCTTTGATTACCCTACCAGGAACTGTGGCTACACCTTC. Protein product: CASSFDYPTRNCGYTF. The chain is built from TRBV5-1 and TRBJ1-2; D is unclear. The CDR3 extends over 16 amino acids. CDR1 and CDR2 (germline): SGHRS, YFSETQ.

As concerns this clonotype: It may be a read error: a sequence one base away is much more abundant. The rearrangement joins TRBV27 to TRBJ2-1; TRBD2 aligns across 9 bases. This CDR3 spans 15 amino acids. CDR1 and CDR2 from the germline V gene are MNHEY and SMNVEV (reference sequence). The chain's CDR3 is CASSLGLANYNEQLF. In nucleotides, the CDR3 is TGTGCCAGCAGTTTAGGACTAGCGAACTACAATGAGCAGCTCTTC.

There are many counts of this clonotype. The genes are TRBV15 and TRBJ2-5, with a tentative D call TRBD1 (5 bases). The CDR3 has 13 amino acids. Deletions cut 4 bases from V and 3 bases from J, with 9 bases between. Looked up from germline, CDR1 is LNHNV and CDR2 is YYDKDF (reference sequence). The CDR3 coding sequence is TGTGCCACCAGCACAGGGTATGAAGAGACCCAGTACTTC. This sequence encodes CATSTGYEETQYF.

This clonotype was found many times. The chain links TRBV5-1 to TRBJ1-1, with D unresolved. The germline CDR1 and CDR2 sequences are SGHRS and YFSETQ. The CDR3 is made up of 12 amino acids. V dropped 0 bases and J dropped 4 bases, with 4 bases sitting between them. Here the CDR3 reads CASSLVPTEAFF. In DNA form, the CDR3 reads TGCGCCAGCAGCTTGGTGCCCACTGAAGCTTTCTTT.

This clonotype was counted many times. This sequence joins TRBV11-3 and TRBJ2-1; perhaps TRBD2 as D (5 bases). The V and J ends lost 4 bases and 9 bases respectively, with 13 bases between them. Germline V lookup: CDR1 SGHNT, CDR2 YENEEA. CDR3 length equals 13 residues. CDR3 in amino acids: CASSSLSEGEQFF. The CDR3, as DNA: TGTGCCAGCAGCTCCCTTAGCGAGGGTGAGCAGTTCTTC.

Points on this clonotype: A far larger clone lies a single base away; this is likely a read error. V is TRBV5-1 and J is TRBJ1-4, with D perhaps TRBD1 (5 bases). The better agreement between TRBJ2-3 and the DNA end casts doubt on the J call. The CDR3 spans 16 residues. The V gene's germline CDR1 is SGHRS and CDR2 YFSETQ. CDR3 sequence (DNA): TGCGCCAGCAGCTTGGAACAGGCCGTCAGAGCAGATACGCAGTATTTT. Amino acid sequence: CASSLEQAVRADTQYF.

About this clonotype itself: A read error is possible here, since a much larger clone lies one base away. The chain links TRBV7-3 to TRBJ2-7; the match to TRBD2 covers 11 bases. Germline V gene lookup returns CDR1 SGHTA and CDR2 FQGTGA. Unmatched junction bases numbered 9, after V lost 5 bases and J lost 6 bases. The CDR3 has 15 amino acids. CDR3 sequence (DNA): TGTGCCAGCAGCCCCGGGACTAGCGGTTACTGCGAGCAGTACTTC. It encodes CASSPGTSGYCEQYF.

Notes on this clonotype: A much larger clone sits a single nucleotide away, making a read error possible. The chain recombines TRBV20-1 with TRBJ2-7; 7 positions match TRBD1. After removal of 6 bases from V and 6 bases from J, the junction contained 8 bases not matched to a gene. CDR3 length: 12 residues. Germline V gene lookup returns CDR1 DFQATT and CDR2 SNEGSKA (reference sequence). Here the CDR3 DNA reads TGCAGTGCCCCTATCCCAGGGGGCGAGCAGTACTTC. Translating it yields CSAPIPGGEQYF.

Ten or more counts support this clonotype. This chain joins TRBV7-9 and TRBJ2-1; 9 nucleotides match TRBD1. CDR1 is SEHNR and CDR2 is FQNEAQ in the germline V gene (reference sequence). There are 14 residues in the CDR3. V lost 0 bases to trimming and J lost 10 bases; unmatched junction nucleotides: 4. CDR3 DNA sequence: TGTGCCAGCAGCTTAGCGGGACAGGGAGGGGAGCAGTTCTTC. It is translated as CASSLAGQGGEQFF.

This clonotype was seen repeatedly, ten times or more. The chain recombines TRBV29-1 with TRBJ1-1; D perhaps matches TRBD1 (5 bases). The V and J ends lost 7 bases and 1 base respectively, with 16 bases between them. This CDR3 is built from 14 residues. The V gene's germline CDR1 is SQVTM and CDR2 ANQGSEA. Here the CDR3 reads CSAYKGLPNTEAFF. CDR3 sequence (DNA): TGCAGCGCCTATAAGGGACTCCCGAACACTGAAGCTTTCTTT.

This clonotype occurred many times. V is TRBV5-6 and J is TRBJ2-7; 8 bases map to TRBD1. This CDR3 spans 14 amino acids. V dropped 6 bases and J dropped 7; count of bases not matched to a gene: 12. CDR1 and CDR2 from the germline V gene are SGHDT and YYEEEE. The CDR3 nucleotides are TGTGCCAGCACCTCGGACAGGGAAGTTGGGGAGCAGTACTTC. This encodes CASTSDREVGEQYF.

At least ten counts were recorded for this clonotype. CDR3 sequence: CASSQVSLMGTQYF. CDR3 DNA sequence: TGCGCCAGCAGCCAAGTATCCTTAATGGGGACGCAGTATTTT. The chain links TRBV4-1 to TRBJ2-3; D unresolved. The V end lost 1 base, the J end lost 9 bases, and 14 bases lay between the germline ends. Germline V gene sequence: CDR1 MGHRA, CDR2 YSYEKL. This CDR3 is built from 14 residues.

This clonotype appeared many times. This chain joins TRBV20-1 and TRBJ2-1, with D unresolved. Deletions cut 0 bases from V and 8 bases from J, with 5 bases between. The germline V gene has CDR1 DFQATT and CDR2 SNEGSKA (reference sequence). The CDR3 is made up of 11 amino acids. The CDR3 reads CSAREGYEQFF. The DNA of the CDR3 is TGCAGTGCTAGAGAAGGTTATGAGCAGTTCTTC.

To note about this clonotype: A read error is possible here, since a much larger clone lies one base away. The chain couples TRBV6-6 to TRBJ1-2; tentatively, D is TRBD1 (5 bases). This CDR3 has 15 residues. Germline V gives CDR1 MNHNY, CDR2 SVGAGI (reference sequence). The V gene lost 11 bases and the J gene lost 2 bases, with 21 bases spanning the gap. CDR3 bases: TGTGCCGCGATATGGGGGGACGGGTTGAACTATGGCTACACCTTC. Translation gives CAAIWGDGLNYGYTF.

This chain uses TRBV29-1 with TRBJ2-5; the D gene could be TRBD1 or TRBD2 (5 bases each). V lost 1 base, J lost 2 bases, and 14 bases lay in between. The CDR3 contains 15 residues. Looked up from germline, CDR1 is SQVTM and CDR2 is ANQGSEA. This CDR3 is CSVEGPGRLQETQYF. The CDR3 DNA reads as TGCAGCGTTGAAGGTCCGGGACGGTTACAAGAGACCCAGTACTTC.

This clonotype came up many times. This chain joins TRBV25-1 and TRBJ2-5; a possible D gene is TRBD2 (6 bases). The V gene lost 3 bases and the J gene lost 2 bases, with 13 bases spanning the gap. The V gene's germline CDR1 is MGHDK and CDR2 SYGVNS. The CDR3 runs to 15 residues. The CDR3 is CASSDPREVQETQYF. CDR3 DNA: TGTGCCAGCAGTGATCCGAGGGAGGTACAAGAGACCCAGTACTTC.

CDR3: CASSLGGGNQPQHF. The CDR3 coding sequence is TGCGCCAGCAGCTTGGGGGGGGGGAATCAGCCCCAGCATTTT. V usage is TRBV5-1 and J usage is TRBJ1-5, with D perhaps TRBD1 (5 bases). The germline V and J ends were trimmed by 0 bases and 4 bases, with 8 bases remaining between them. The CDR3 loop spans 14 amino acids. Germline CDR1 and CDR2: SGHRS and YFSETQ.

This clonotype has a count of ten or more. The chain has TRBV12-3 or TRBV12-4 and TRBJ1-5, with a tentative D call TRBD1 (5 bases). The CDR3 runs to 14 residues. V was trimmed by 5 bases and J by 3 bases, leaving 11 bases between them. The CDR3 reads CASSTDRSNQPQHF. For the CDR3, the DNA is TGTGCCAGCAGTACCGACAGATCCAATCAGCCCCAGCATTTT.

Ten or more counts support this clonotype. V gene TRBV29-1 combines with J gene TRBJ2-3; D unclear. The germline V and J ends were trimmed by 4 bases and 2 bases, with 16 bases remaining between them. CDR3 length: 15 amino acids. The germline gives CDR1 SQVTM, CDR2 ANQGSEA. The CDR3 loop is CSVGTASSSTDTQYF. CDR3 coding DNA: TGCAGCGTTGGAACAGCATCTTCGTCCACAGATACGCAGTATTTT.

This clonotype was picked up many times. V is TRBV12-3 or TRBV12-4 and J is TRBJ2-7; tentatively, D is TRBD1 (6 bases). CDR3 size: 15 residues. V shed 2 bases and J shed 7 bases, with 18 bases lying between them. CDR3 bases: TGTGCCAGCAGTTTATCAGGGGCCTCCCTGGGAGAGCAGTACTTC. It codes for CASSLSGASLGEQYF.

This clonotype was counted at least ten times. The chain couples TRBV11-3 to TRBJ2-7; 8 positions agree with TRBD1. This CDR3 comprises 14 residues. V gave up 0 bases and J gave up 3 bases; unmatched junction bases: 1. In germline, CDR1 is SGHNT, CDR2 YENEEA. The CDR3 nucleotides are TGTGCCAGCAGCTTAGAACAGGGGGACTACGAGCAGTACTTC. Residues: CASSLEQGDYEQYF.

This clonotype was detected only a few times. The chain employs TRBV3-1 and TRBJ1-6; D uncertain. The CDR3 has 14 residues. V gave up 7 bases and J gave up 8 bases, with 15 bases separating them. Germline loops: CDR1 LGHDT, CDR2 YNNKEL (reference sequence). The CDR3 bases are TGTGCCAGCAACCCCCGGGGAGGACATTCACCCCTCCACTTT. Translated: CASNPRGGHSPLHF. The full variable domain, in which reference TRBV3-1 and TRBJ1-6 provide the parts outside the CDR3, is DTAVSQTPKYLVTQMGNDKSIKCEQNLGHDTMYWYKQDSKKFLKIMFSYNNKELIINETVPNRFSPKSPDKAHLNLHINSLELGDSAVYFCASNPRGGHSPLHFGNGTRLTVT.

About this clonotype: A much larger clone lies a single base off, so this may be a read error. The J gene is TRBJ2-5, the V gene TRBV28; weak D call: TRBD1 (6 bases). Germline loops: CDR1 MDHEN, CDR2 SYDVKM. V was clipped by 8 bases and J by 4 bases, with 17 bases between them. This CDR3 has 14 residues. CDR3 residues: CASGPPGAGETQYF. The CDR3, as DNA: TGTGCCAGCGGTCCGCCAGGGGCGGGAGAGACCCAGTACTTC. Full variable domain (outside the CDR3, taken from reference TRBV28 and TRBJ2-5): DVKVTQSSRYLVKRTGEKVFLECVQDMDHENMFWYRQDPGLGLRLIYFSYDVKMKEKGDIPEGYSVSREKKERFSLILESASTNQTSMYLCASGPPGAGETQYFGPGTRLLVL.